This TCR beta chain originates from a study of cytomegalovirus exposure and HLA in healthy donors. The CDR3 loop spans 14 amino acids. Germline CDR1 reads SGHTA; CDR2 reads FQGNSA. Trimming removed 1 base from V and 3 bases from J, with 4 bases in between. The PCR had 60 Vbeta and 13 Jbeta primers. Profiled with immunoSEQ multiplex PCR; TCRdb holds only in-frame clones, not every one. The sample lists approximately 190,000 clones, about four fifths occurring once. The chain combines TRBV7-2 with TRBJ2-6; no clear D gene. Sequencing used PBMCs. The clonotype was recovered from a woman between 45 and 65 years old in good health and CMV-seropositive. Here the CDR3 reads CASSLVYGANVLTF. The CDR3 DNA sequence: TGTGCCAGCAGCTTAGTCTATGGGGCCAACGTCCTGACTTTC.